This passage covers 4 T cell receptor beta chains from one sample sequenced in a study of a mutant IDH1 vaccine in newly diagnosed glioma. The table came from immunoSEQ multiplex PCR; TCRdb's copy has only in-frame clones and leaves some out. The sample has tens of thousands of clones; 85% to 90% are singletons. What these receptors recognize is not known. The time point was: week 35, safety follow-up. Vaccination comprised doses that each held 300 ug of mutant IDH1 20-mer peptide, plus topical imiquimod. This sample comprised PBMCs, obtained from a glioma patient whose treatment included an IDH1 peptide vaccine. The receptors shown here come from a man aged 40-49 years with glioma.

The rearrangement joins TRBV6-6 to TRBJ1-1, with a weak D call TRBD1 (5 bases). From germline, CDR1 is MNHNY and CDR2 SVGAGI (reference sequence). This CDR3 has 15 residues. The V end lost 0 bases, the J end lost 6 bases, and 14 bases lay between the germline ends. The CDR3 loop reads CASSYSNRAGAEAFF. CDR3 nucleotide sequence: TGTGCCAGCAGTTACTCGAATAGAGCGGGGGCTGAAGCTTTCTTT.

The gene calls are TRBV19 and TRBJ2-7; D is possibly TRBD2 (5 bases). Trimming pared 4 bases from V and 5 bases from J, leaving 18 bases between. This CDR3 is built from 15 residues. Per the germline V gene, CDR1 is LNHDA and CDR2 is SQIVND (reference sequence). The CDR3 here is CASSTRRITRDEQYF. The CDR3 DNA sequence: TGTGCCAGTAGTACCCGACGGATAACTAGGGACGAGCAGTACTTC.

The rearrangement uses TRBV7-2 and TRBJ1-2; possibly TRBD1 for D (5 bases). Germline loops: CDR1 SGHTA, CDR2 FQGNSA. V shed 5 bases and J shed 2 bases, with 12 bases lying between them. The CDR3 runs 14 residues. This CDR3 reads CASSPGAANYGYTF. CDR3 nucleotides: TGTGCCAGCAGCCCCGGGGCAGCCAACTATGGCTACACCTTC.

The DNA for the CDR3 is TGTGCCAGCAGTTATGACAGGGGCTATGGCTACACCTTC. Translation: CASSYDRGYGYTF. V is TRBV25-1 and J is TRBJ1-2; 8 positions agree with TRBD1. The CDR3 loop spans 13 amino acids. The junction had 3 bases not matched to a gene; V was cut back by 5 bases and J by 4 bases. The germline CDR1 and CDR2 sequences are MGHDK and SYGVNS.